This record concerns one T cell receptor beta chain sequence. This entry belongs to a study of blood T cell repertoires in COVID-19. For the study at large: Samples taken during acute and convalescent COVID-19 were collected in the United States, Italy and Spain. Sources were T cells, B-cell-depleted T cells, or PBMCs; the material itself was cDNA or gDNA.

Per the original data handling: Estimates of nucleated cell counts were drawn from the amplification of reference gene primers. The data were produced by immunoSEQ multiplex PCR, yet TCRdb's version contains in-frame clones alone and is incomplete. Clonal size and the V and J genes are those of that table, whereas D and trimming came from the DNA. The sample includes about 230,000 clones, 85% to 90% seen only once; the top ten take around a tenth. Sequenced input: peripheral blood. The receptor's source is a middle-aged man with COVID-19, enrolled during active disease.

The CDR3 nucleotides are TGTGCCAGCACGGGTCCTCTCGGGGAGCTGTTTTTT. This gives the protein CASTGPLGELFF. The chain is built from TRBV6-5 and TRBJ2-2; D not certain. This CDR3 has 12 residues. Germline V gene data show CDR1 as MNHEY and CDR2 as SVGAGI. Deletions cut 7 bases from V and 7 bases from J, with 10 bases between.